This T cell receptor (beta chain) was recorded in a study of T-cell reconstitution after alpha-beta-depleted transplantation in children. On this clonotype itself: The antigen remains undetermined.

Points from the study as a whole: At one year after transplant, newly produced T cells mostly accounted for T-cell counts and diversity. Roughly two months post-transplant, alpha-beta T cells reportedly originated from several hundred graft clones that had expanded.

Unique molecular identifiers were built into the TCRbeta library. TCRdb re-analysed the PCR reads in MiXCR, keeping a single row per CDR3 protein. The table lists fewer than 550,000 distinct CDR3 sequences, 8% to 11% of them singletons. The sample consisted of PBMCs, taken before TCRalphabeta/CD19-depleted stem cell transplant. This receptor was taken from a child aged 2-9 years with inherited bone marrow failure, due to receive a stem cell transplant.

The chain's CDR3 is CASTAGLAADYEQYF. The CDR3 nucleotides are TGTGCCAGCACCGCGGGACTAGCGGCAGATTACGAGCAGTACTTC. This chain connects TRBV27 to TRBJ2-7, with 11 bases that match TRBD2. The CDR3 totals 15 residues. Germline CDR1 reads MNHEY; CDR2 reads SMNVEV (reference sequence). V lost 7 bases, J lost 4 bases, and 9 bases stayed unmatched.